This TCR beta chain was recovered during a study of T-cell memory formation after mild COVID-19. This clonotype was observed a handful of times. The junction had 10 bases not matched to a gene; V was cut back by 6 bases and J by 5 bases. The CDR3 totals 15 residues. From germline, CDR1 is SGHRS and CDR2 YFSETQ. TCRdb redid the calling of the 5' RACE reads with MiXCR, one entry per CDR3 protein. The data contain 400,000 to 500,000 distinct CDR3 sequences, roughly 20% of them singletons. The source of this sequence is an adult woman who had mild COVID-19 (a few samples of this study predate the infection). Cell type and time point are not known. Material for sequencing was PBMCs or a T cell subset sorted from them (not recorded which). The V gene is TRBV5-1, the J gene TRBJ2-7; 11 positions match TRBD1. CDR3 DNA: TGCGCCAGCAAGATGGGGACAGGGGGTATCGACGAGCAGTACTTC. Translated, it gives CASKMGTGGIDEQYF.